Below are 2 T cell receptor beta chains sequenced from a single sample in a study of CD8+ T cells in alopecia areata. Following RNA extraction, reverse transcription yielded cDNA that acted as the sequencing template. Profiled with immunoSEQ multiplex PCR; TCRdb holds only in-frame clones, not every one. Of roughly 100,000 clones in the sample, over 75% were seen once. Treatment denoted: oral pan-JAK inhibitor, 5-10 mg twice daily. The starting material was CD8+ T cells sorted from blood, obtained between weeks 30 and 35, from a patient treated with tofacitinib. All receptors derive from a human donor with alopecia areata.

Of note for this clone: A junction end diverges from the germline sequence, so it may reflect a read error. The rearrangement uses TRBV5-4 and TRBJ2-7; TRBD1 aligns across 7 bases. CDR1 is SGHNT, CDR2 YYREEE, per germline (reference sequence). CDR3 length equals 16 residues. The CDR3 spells CAGSLDGQVVSYEQYF. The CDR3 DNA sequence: TGTGCCGGCAGCTTGGACGGACAGGTAGTCTCCTACGAGCAGTACTTC.

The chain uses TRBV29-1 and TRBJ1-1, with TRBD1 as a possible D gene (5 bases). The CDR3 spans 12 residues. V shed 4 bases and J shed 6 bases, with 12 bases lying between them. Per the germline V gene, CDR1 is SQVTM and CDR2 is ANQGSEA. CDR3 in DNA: TGCAGCGTTGGGGTAGGGGTGGCTGAAGCTTTCTTT. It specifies CSVGVGVAEAFF.